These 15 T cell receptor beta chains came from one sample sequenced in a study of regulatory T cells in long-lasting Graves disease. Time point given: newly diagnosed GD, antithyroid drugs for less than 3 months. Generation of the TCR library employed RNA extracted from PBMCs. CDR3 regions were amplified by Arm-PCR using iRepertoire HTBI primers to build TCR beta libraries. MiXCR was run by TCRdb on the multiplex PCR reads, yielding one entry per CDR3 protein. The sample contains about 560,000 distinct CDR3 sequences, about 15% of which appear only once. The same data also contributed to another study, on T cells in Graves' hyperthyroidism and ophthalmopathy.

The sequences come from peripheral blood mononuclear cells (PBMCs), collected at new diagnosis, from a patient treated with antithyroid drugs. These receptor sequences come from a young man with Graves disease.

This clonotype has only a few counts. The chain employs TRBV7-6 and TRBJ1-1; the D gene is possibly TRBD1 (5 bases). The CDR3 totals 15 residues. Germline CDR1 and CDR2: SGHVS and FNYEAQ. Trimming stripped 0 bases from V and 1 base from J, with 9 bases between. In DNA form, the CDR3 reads TGTGCCAGCAGCTTAGCGCCAGGGTCGAACACTGAAGCTTTCTTT. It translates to CASSLAPGSNTEAFF.

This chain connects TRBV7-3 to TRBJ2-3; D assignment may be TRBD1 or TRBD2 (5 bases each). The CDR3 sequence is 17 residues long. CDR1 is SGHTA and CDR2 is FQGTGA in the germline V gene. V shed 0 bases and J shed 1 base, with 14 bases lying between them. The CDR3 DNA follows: TGTGCCAGCAGCTTAACCAGTCGGGACGGTCGCACAGATACGCAGTATTTT. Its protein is CASSLTSRDGRTDTQYF.

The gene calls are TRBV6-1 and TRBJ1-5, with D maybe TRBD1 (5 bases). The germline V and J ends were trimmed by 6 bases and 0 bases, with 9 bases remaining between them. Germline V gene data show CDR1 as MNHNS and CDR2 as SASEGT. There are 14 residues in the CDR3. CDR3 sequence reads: CASRGPPSNQPQHF. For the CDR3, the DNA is TGTGCCAGCAGGGGACCTCCTAGCAATCAGCCCCAGCATTTT.

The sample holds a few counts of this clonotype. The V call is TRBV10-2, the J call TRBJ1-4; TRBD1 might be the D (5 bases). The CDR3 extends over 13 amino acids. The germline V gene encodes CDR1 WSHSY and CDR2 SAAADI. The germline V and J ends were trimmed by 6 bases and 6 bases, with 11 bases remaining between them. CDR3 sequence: CASSLQVYEKLFF. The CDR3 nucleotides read TGCGCCAGCAGCTTACAGGTGTATGAAAAACTGTTTTTT.

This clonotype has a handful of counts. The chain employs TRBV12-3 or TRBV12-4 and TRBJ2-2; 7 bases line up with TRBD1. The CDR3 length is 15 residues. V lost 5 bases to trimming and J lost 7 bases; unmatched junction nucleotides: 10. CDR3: CASSEDRVLGGELFF. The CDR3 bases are TGTGCCAGCAGTGAAGACAGGGTTTTGGGCGGGGAGCTGTTTTTT.

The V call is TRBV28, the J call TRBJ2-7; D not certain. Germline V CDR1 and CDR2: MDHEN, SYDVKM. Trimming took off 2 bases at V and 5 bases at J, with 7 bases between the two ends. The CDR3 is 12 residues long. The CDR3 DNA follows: TGTGCCAGCAGTTTAGGGTCCCACGAGCAGTACTTC. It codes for CASSLGSHEQYF.

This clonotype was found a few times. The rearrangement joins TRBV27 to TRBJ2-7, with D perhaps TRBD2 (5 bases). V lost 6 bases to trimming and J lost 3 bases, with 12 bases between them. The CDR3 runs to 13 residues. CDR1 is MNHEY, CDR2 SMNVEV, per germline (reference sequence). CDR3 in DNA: TGTGCCAGCAGCTCCGGGGTACTCTACGAGCAGTACTTC. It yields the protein CASSSGVLYEQYF.

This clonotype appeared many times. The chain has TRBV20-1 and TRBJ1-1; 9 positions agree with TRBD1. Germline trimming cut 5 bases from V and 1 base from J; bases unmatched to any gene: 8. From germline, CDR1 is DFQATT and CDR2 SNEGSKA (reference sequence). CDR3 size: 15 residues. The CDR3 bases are TGCAGTGCTCTAGACAGGGGGAAAGGGAACACTGAAGCTTTCTTT. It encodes CSALDRGKGNTEAFF.

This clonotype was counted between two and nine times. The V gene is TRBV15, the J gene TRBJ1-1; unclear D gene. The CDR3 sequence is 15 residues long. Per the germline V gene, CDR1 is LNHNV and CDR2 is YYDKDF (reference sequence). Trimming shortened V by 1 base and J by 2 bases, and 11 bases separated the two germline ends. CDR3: CATSRGPPRNTEAFF. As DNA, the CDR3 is TGTGCCACCAGCAGAGGCCCCCCCAGAAACACTGAAGCTTTCTTT.

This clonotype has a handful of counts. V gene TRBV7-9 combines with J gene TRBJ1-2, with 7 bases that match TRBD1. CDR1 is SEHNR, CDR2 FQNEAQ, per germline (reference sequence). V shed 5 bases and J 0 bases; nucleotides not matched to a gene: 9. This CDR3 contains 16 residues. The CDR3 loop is CASSPEGAEANYGYTF. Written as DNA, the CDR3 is TGTGCCAGCAGCCCTGAGGGGGCTGAAGCTAACTATGGCTACACCTTC.

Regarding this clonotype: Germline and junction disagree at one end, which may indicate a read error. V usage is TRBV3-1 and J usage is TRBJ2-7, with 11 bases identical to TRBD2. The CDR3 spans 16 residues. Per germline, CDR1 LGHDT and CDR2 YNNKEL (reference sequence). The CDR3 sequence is CASSLRSLAGGSEQHF. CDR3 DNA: TGTGCCAGCAGCCTAAGAAGCCTAGCGGGAGGTTCCGAGCAGCACTTC.

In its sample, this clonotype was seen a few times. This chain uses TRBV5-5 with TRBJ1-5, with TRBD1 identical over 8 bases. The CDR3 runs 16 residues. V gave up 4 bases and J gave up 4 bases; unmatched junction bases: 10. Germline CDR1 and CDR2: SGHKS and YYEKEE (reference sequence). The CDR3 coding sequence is TGTGCCAGCAGCCGAGTCCCACAGGGGGGGAATCAGCCCCAGCATTTT. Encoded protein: CASSRVPQGGNQPQHF.

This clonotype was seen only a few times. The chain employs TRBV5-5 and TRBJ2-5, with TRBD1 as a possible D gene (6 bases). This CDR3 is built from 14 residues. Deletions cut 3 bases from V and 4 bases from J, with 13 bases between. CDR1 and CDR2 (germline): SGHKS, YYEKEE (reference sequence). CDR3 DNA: TGTGCCAGCAGCTCCCAGGGGTTCGGAGAGACCCAGTACTTC. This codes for CASSSQGFGETQYF.

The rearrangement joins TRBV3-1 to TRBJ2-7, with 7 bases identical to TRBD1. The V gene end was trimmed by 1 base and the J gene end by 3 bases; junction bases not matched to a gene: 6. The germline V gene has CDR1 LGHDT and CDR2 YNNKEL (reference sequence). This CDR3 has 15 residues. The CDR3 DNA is TGTGCCAGCAGCCAAGGAGGGGGCCCCGTCTACGAGCAGTACTTC. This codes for CASSQGGGPVYEQYF.

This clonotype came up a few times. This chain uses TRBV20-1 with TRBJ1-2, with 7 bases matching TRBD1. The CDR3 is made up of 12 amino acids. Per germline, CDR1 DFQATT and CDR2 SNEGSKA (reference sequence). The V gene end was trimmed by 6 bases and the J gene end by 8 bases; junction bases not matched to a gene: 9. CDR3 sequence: CSAEDRLGGYTF. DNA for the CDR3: TGCAGTGCCGAGGACAGGTTGGGGGGCTACACCTTC.